Each of the 2 T cell receptor beta chains below was sequenced from the same sample in a study of shared clonotypes between healthy human individuals. Some clones are missing from TCRdb's copy, which holds only in-frame ones; the method was immunoSEQ multiplex PCR. The sample carries some 380,000 clones, roughly 96% recorded once. The sequenced sample consisted of memory CD8+ T cells sorted from blood. Stated subset: CD45RO+ cells pooled with CCR7-negative TemRA cells. All receptors derive from a man in his thirties or forties in good health.

The V gene is TRBV10-3, the J gene TRBJ1-5, with D perhaps matching TRBD1 (5 bases). CDR3 length: 15 amino acids. Germline-derived CDR1 and CDR2 are ENHRY and SYGVKD. Trimming removed 0 bases from V and 7 bases from J, with 13 bases in between. CDR3 protein: CAISESPGSGQPQHF. The CDR3 coding sequence is TGTGCCATCAGTGAGTCGCCGGGGTCAGGGCAGCCCCAGCATTTT.

J is TRBJ2-7 and V is TRBV7-9, with 7 bases that match TRBD1. The germline V gene has CDR1 SEHNR and CDR2 FQNEAQ (reference sequence). The CDR3 totals 15 residues. With 1 base clipped from V and 10 bases from J, the junction kept 13 bases outside the gene matches. The CDR3 region has the DNA TGTGCCAGCAGCTTAGACGAACCGGGACAGCGATTCCAGTACTTC. Translating it yields CASSLDEPGQRFQYF.